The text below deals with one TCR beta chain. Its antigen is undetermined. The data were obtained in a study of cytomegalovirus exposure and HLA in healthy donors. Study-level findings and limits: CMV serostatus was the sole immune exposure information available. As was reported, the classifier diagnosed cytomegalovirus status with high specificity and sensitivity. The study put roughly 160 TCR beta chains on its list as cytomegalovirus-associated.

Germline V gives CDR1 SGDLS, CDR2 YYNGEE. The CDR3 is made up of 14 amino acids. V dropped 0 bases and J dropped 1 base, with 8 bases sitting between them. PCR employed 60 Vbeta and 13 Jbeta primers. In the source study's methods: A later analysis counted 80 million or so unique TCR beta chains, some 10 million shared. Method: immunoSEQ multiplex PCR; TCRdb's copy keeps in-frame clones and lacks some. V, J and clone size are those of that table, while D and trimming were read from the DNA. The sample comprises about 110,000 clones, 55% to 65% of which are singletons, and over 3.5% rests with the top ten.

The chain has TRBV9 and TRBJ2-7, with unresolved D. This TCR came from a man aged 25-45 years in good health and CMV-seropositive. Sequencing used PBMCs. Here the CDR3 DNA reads TGTGCCAGCAGCGTAGCCCCCCAGTCCTACGAGCAGTACTTC. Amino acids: CASSVAPQSYEQYF.